Listed below are T cell receptor beta chains from one sample, sequenced in a study of CD8 T cells in Susac syndrome. TCRdb reprocessed the immunoSEQ multiplex PCR reads with MiXCR, giving one entry per CDR3 protein. The sample contains under 200,000 distinct CDR3 sequences, 90% to 95% of which appear only once. Source material: CD4+ T cells from PBMCs. The receptor source for this set is a human donor in good health. CDR3s include the opening cysteine and the closing phenylalanine or tryptophan. Each record gives: D gene, V gene, J gene, clone size, CDR3 DNA, CDR3 protein. D genes are given only for firm matches. Clone sizes are given selectively: once, few, many, or a class where the clone is expanded.

d_call: NA
v_call: TRBV30
j_call: TRBJ1-4
clone_size: NA
cdr3_nt: TGTGCCTGGGGGGACGGTTTTGGGGAAAAACTGTTTTTT
cdr3_aa: CAWGDGFGEKLFF

d_call: NA
v_call: TRBV14
j_call: TRBJ2-7
clone_size: NA
cdr3_nt: TGTGCCAGCAGCCATGGTAGGGGACGCTACGAGCAGTACTTC
cdr3_aa: CASSHGRGRYEQYF

d_call: TRBD1
v_call: TRBV6-5
j_call: TRBJ2-4
clone_size: NA
cdr3_nt: TGTGCCAGCAGTTACTCCCTGGGACAGGCAAAAAACATTCAGTACTTC
cdr3_aa: CASSYSLGQAKNIQYF

d_call: NA
v_call: TRBV10-3
j_call: TRBJ2-3
clone_size: NA
cdr3_nt: TGTGCCAACCGGGACGGGCTCACAGATACGCAGTATTTT
cdr3_aa: CANRDGLTDTQYF

d_call: TRBD2
v_call: TRBV11-2
j_call: TRBJ2-7
clone_size: NA
cdr3_nt: TGTGCCAGCAGCCAGGAGCGGGGGAGCGAGCAGTACTTC
cdr3_aa: CASSQERGSEQYF

d_call: TRBD1
v_call: TRBV20-1
j_call: TRBJ1-5
clone_size: NA
cdr3_nt: TGCAGTGCTCCCGGACAGGGACAGCCCCAGCATTTT
cdr3_aa: CSAPGQGQPQHF

d_call: TRBD1
v_call: TRBV3-1
j_call: TRBJ1-6
clone_size: NA
cdr3_nt: TGTGCCAGCAGTACCGGACAGGTTGGGTCACCCCTCCACTTT
cdr3_aa: CASSTGQVGSPLHF

d_call: NA
v_call: TRBV5-4
j_call: TRBJ2-5
clone_size: NA
cdr3_nt: TGTGCCAGCAGCCCGGGGGTCCAGCCGGAGACCCAGTACTTC
cdr3_aa: CASSPGVQPETQYF

d_call: NA
v_call: TRBV12-3/TRBV12-4
j_call: TRBJ1-6
clone_size: once
cdr3_nt: TGTGCCAGCAGTTTAAATGGGAATTCACCCCTCCACTTT
cdr3_aa: CASSLNGNSPLHF

d_call: NA
v_call: TRBV29-1
j_call: TRBJ2-1
clone_size: NA
cdr3_nt: TGCAGCGTTGAAGATGAGAAAGGGGACGTCTACAATGAGCAGTTCTTC
cdr3_aa: CSVEDEKGDVYNEQFF

d_call: NA
v_call: TRBV4-2
j_call: TRBJ1-2
clone_size: NA
cdr3_nt: TGTGCCAGCAGCCAAGAGTGGAGCAAAAACTATGGCTACACCTTC
cdr3_aa: CASSQEWSKNYGYTF

d_call: TRBD1
v_call: TRBV9
j_call: TRBJ1-5
clone_size: once
cdr3_nt: TGTGCCAGCAGCGTAGGGGACAGGGGTCAGCCCCAGCATTTT
cdr3_aa: CASSVGDRGQPQHF

d_call: NA
v_call: TRBV12-3/TRBV12-4
j_call: TRBJ2-7
clone_size: NA
cdr3_nt: TGTGCCAGCAGCCCATCACCTTTGGGACAGTACTTC
cdr3_aa: CASSPSPLGQYF

d_call: NA
v_call: TRBV10-3
j_call: TRBJ2-3
clone_size: NA
cdr3_nt: TGTGCCATCAGTGAGTCCCTCTTTGACGATACGCAGTATTTT
cdr3_aa: CAISESLFDDTQYF

d_call: NA
v_call: TRBV23-1
j_call: TRBJ2-1
clone_size: NA
cdr3_nt: TGCGCCACTGGTCAGGAAAGGGGCCAAAATGAGCAGTTCTTC
cdr3_aa: CATGQERGQNEQFF

d_call: NA
v_call: TRBV5-1
j_call: TRBJ2-1
clone_size: NA
cdr3_nt: TGCGCCAGCAGCGGACTAAATCGGGATGAGCAGTTCTTC
cdr3_aa: CASSGLNRDEQFF

d_call: NA
v_call: TRBV20-1
j_call: TRBJ2-7
clone_size: NA
cdr3_nt: TGCAGTGTAGGGTATTCCTACGAGCAGTACTTC
cdr3_aa: CSVGYSYEQYF

d_call: NA
v_call: TRBV30
j_call: TRBJ2-1
clone_size: NA
cdr3_nt: TGTGCCTGGAGTGTATTGAGGTACAATGAGCAGTTCTTC
cdr3_aa: CAWSVLRYNEQFF

d_call: TRBD1
v_call: TRBV19
j_call: TRBJ2-3
clone_size: NA
cdr3_nt: TGTGCCAGCTCGGACAGGGCCACAGATACGCAGTATTTT
cdr3_aa: CASSDRATDTQYF

d_call: NA
v_call: TRBV9
j_call: TRBJ2-6
clone_size: NA
cdr3_nt: TGTGCCAGCAGCGCAGGTGGGGGTCGCATCTCTGGGGCCAACGTCCTGACTTTC
cdr3_aa: CASSAGGGRISGANVLTF

d_call: NA
v_call: TRBV2
j_call: TRBJ2-5
clone_size: NA
cdr3_nt: TGTGCCAGCAGGGAACAGGAAGAGACCCAGTACTTC
cdr3_aa: CASREQEETQYF

d_call: NA
v_call: TRBV4-1
j_call: TRBJ2-1
clone_size: few
cdr3_nt: TGCGCCAGCAGCTATTCCCGGACAGCCAATGAGCAGTTCTTC
cdr3_aa: CASSYSRTANEQFF

d_call: TRBD1
v_call: TRBV23-1
j_call: TRBJ2-5
clone_size: NA
cdr3_nt: TGCGCCAGCAGTCACCTACAGGGGCGGGAGACCCAGTACTTC
cdr3_aa: CASSHLQGRETQYF

d_call: TRBD1
v_call: TRBV5-4
j_call: TRBJ1-2
clone_size: NA
cdr3_nt: TGTGCCAGCAGCCAACAGGGGCTGGGAGACTATGGCTACACCTTC
cdr3_aa: CASSQQGLGDYGYTF

d_call: NA
v_call: TRBV23-1
j_call: TRBJ1-3
clone_size: NA
cdr3_nt: TGCGCCAGCAGTCAAGTGTCCGTCTCTGGAAACACCATATATTTT
cdr3_aa: CASSQVSVSGNTIYF

d_call: NA
v_call: TRBV20-1
j_call: TRBJ2-5
clone_size: NA
cdr3_nt: TGCAGTGCTAGTCCTCCAGGAGGGGAGACCCAGTACTTC
cdr3_aa: CSASPPGGETQYF

d_call: TRBD2
v_call: TRBV18
j_call: TRBJ2-1
clone_size: NA
cdr3_nt: TGTGCCAGCTCCCTTGGACTAGATGACAATGAGCAGTTCTTC
cdr3_aa: CASSLGLDDNEQFF

d_call: TRBD2
v_call: TRBV25-1
j_call: TRBJ2-5
clone_size: NA
cdr3_nt: TGTGCCATACCGGGACTAGCGGCTCGGAGAGAGACCCAGTACTTC
cdr3_aa: CAIPGLAARRETQYF

d_call: NA
v_call: TRBV7-9
j_call: TRBJ2-6
clone_size: NA
cdr3_nt: TGTGCCAGCGGGCTGGAGGGGGCCAACGTCCTGACTTTC
cdr3_aa: CASGLEGANVLTF